The rows below give T cell receptor beta chains drawn from one sample of a study of cytomegalovirus exposure and HLA in healthy donors. Sequencing used immunoSEQ multiplex PCR; TCRdb keeps in-frame clones, though not all of them. The table lists about 130,000 clones, about four fifths of them singletons, with 3.6% in the top ten. Specimen: PBMCs. These receptor sequences come from a middle-aged woman in good health and CMV-seropositive. Each CDR3 is given with its conserved first and last residue. Each record gives: clone size, J gene, V gene, CDR3 protein. The size entry is marked missing in some rows and otherwise reads once, few, many or a size class.

.	TRBJ2-7	TRBV7-9	CASSPIPGQGSYEQYF
.	TRBJ1-5	TRBV7-6	CASSLKTGRYSNQPQHF
.	TRBJ2-1	TRBV7-8	CASSLAPWDRGRNEQFF
.	TRBJ2-2	TRBV18	CASSLYSNTGELFF
.	TRBJ2-7	TRBV6-5	CASSDRSGPNYEQYF
.	TRBJ1-2	TRBV2	CARKGGGGYGYTF
.	TRBJ2-3	TRBV27	CASSMMRVDTQYF
few	TRBJ2-5	TRBV5-1	CASSLGGIQETQYF
.	TRBJ2-3	TRBV7-9	CASRPTSGSVLTDTQYF
.	TRBJ2-2	TRBV2	CASSPFGELFF
.	.	TRBV6-5	CASSRGTGVNEQYF
.	TRBJ2-1	TRBV6-1	CASSGQESSYNEQFF
few	TRBJ2-1	TRBV11-2	CASSKGFKGGVDEQFF
.	TRBJ1-4	TRBV30	CAWRRGGEKLFF